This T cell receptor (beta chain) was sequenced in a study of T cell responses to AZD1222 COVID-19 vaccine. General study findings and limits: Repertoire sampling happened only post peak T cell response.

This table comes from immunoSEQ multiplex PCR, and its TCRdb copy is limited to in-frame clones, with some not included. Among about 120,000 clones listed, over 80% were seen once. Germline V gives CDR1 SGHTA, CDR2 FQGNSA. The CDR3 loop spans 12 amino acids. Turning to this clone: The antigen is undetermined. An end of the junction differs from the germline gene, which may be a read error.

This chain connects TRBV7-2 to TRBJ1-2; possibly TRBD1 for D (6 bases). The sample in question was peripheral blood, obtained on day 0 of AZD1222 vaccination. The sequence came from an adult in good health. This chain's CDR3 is CASRVSREGDQF. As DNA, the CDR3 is TGTGCCAGCAGAGTCAGCAGGGAGGGGGACCAATTC.